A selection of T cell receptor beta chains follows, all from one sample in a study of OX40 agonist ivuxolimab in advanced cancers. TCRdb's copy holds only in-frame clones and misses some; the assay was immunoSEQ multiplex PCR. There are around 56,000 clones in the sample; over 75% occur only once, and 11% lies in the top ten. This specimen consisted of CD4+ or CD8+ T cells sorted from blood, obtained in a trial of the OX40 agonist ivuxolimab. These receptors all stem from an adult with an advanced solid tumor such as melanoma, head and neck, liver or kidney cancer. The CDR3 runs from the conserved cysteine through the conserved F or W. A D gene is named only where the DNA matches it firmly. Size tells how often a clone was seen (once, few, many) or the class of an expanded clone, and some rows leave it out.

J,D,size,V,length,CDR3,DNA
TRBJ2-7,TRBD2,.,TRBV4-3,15,CASSPGLAASYEQYF,TGCGCCAGCAGCCCGGGACTAGCGGCCTCCTACGAGCAGTACTTC
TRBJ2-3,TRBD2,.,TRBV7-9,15,CASSLAAGSTDTQYF,TGTGCCAGCAGCTTAGCAGCGGGGTCCACAGATACGCAGTATTTT
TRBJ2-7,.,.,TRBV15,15,CATSYDRRKSYEQYF,TGTGCCACCAGTTACGACAGGCGGAAGTCCTACGAGCAGTACTTC
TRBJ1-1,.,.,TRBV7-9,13,CASSLGVDTEAFF,TGTGCCAGCAGCTTAGGAGTGGACACTGAAGCTTTCTTT
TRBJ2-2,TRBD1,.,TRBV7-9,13,CASRTGGTGELFF,TGTGCCAGCAGGACAGGGGGGACCGGGGAGCTGTTTTTT
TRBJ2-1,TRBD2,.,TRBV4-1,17,CASSQDDPLAGYNEQFF,TGCGCCAGCAGCCAAGATGATCCACTAGCGGGGTACAATGAGCAGTTCTTC
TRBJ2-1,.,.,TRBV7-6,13,CASSTTIYNEQFF,TGTGCCAGCAGCACGACTATCTACAATGAGCAGTTCTTC
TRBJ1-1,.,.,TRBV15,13,CAISGVPNTEAFF,TGTGCCATTTCGGGGGTTCCCAACACTGAAGCTTTCTTT
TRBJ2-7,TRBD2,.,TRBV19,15,CASTIKAGSSYEQYF,TGTGCCAGTACCATCAAAGCGGGGAGCTCCTACGAGCAGTACTTC
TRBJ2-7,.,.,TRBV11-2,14,CASSLEFSPGEQYF,TGTGCCAGCAGCTTAGAGTTCTCGCCCGGCGAGCAGTACTTC
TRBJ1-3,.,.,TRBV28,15,CASTSSRSSGNTIYF,TGTGCCAGCACCTCGAGCCGCAGCTCTGGAAACACCATATATTTT
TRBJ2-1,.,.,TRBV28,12,CASSTDYNEQFF,TGTGCCAGCAGTACCGACTACAATGAGCAGTTCTTC
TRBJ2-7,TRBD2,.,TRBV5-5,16,CASSFFSGAFSYEQYF,TGTGCCAGCAGTTTCTTTAGCGGGGCGTTCTCCTACGAGCAGTACTTC
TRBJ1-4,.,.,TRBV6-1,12,CASRDYYEKLFF,TGTGCCAGCAGAGATTACTATGAAAAACTGTTTTTT
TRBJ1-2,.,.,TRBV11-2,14,CASSPPRVTDGYTF,TGTGCCAGCAGCCCCCCTAGGGTAACGGATGGCTACACCTTC
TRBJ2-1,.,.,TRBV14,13,CASSKGTLNEQFF,TGTGCCAGCAGCAAAGGGACCCTCAATGAGCAGTTCTTC
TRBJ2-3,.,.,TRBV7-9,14,CASSLGTVSVTQYF,TGTGCCAGCAGCTTAGGGACTGTATCGGTGACGCAGTATTTT
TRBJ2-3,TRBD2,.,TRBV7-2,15,CASSAFSGVADTQYF,TGTGCCAGCAGCGCCTTTAGCGGGGTGGCAGATACGCAGTATTTT
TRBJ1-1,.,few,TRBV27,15,CASSTTLQGTAEAFF,TGTGCCAGCAGTACCACTTTACAGGGAACAGCTGAAGCTTTCTTT
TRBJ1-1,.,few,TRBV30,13,CAWSIQGITEAFF,TGTGCCTGGAGTATACAGGGTATCACTGAAGCTTTCTTT
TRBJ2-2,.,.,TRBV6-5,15,CASSYMHGATGELFF,TGTGCCAGCAGTTACATGCACGGAGCCACCGGGGAGCTGTTTTTT
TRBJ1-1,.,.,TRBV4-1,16,CASSQPQGLMNTEAFF,TGCGCCAGCAGCCAACCGCAGGGCCTCATGAACACTGAAGCTTTCTTT
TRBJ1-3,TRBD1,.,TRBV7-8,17,CASSLYDRDAPLNTIYF,TGTGCCAGCAGCTTGTATGACAGGGATGCTCCCCTAAACACCATATATTTT
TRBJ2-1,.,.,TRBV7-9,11,CASSLGGEQFF,TGTGCCAGCAGCTTAGGTGGTGAGCAGTTCTTC
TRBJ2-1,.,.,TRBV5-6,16,CASSLYPQLTYNEQFF,TGTGCCAGCAGCCTTTATCCCCAGCTGACCTACAATGAGCAGTTCTTC
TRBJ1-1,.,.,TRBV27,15,CASSLDPPPNTEAFF,TGTGCCAGCAGTTTAGACCCCCCCCCGAACACTGAAGCTTTCTTT
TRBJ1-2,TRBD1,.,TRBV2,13,CASRAQGNYGYTF,TGTGCCAGCAGAGCACAGGGGAACTATGGCTACACCTTC
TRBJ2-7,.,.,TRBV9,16,CASSPPYVLPFYEQYF,TGTGCCAGCAGCCCCCCTTACGTACTTCCCTTCTACGAGCAGTACTTC
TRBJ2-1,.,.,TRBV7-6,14,CASSPPGASNEQFF,TGTGCCAGCAGCCCCCCAGGGGCGTCCAATGAGCAGTTCTTC
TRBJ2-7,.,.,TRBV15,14,CATSREREPYEQYF,TGTGCCACCAGCAGAGAAAGGGAGCCCTACGAGCAGTACTTC
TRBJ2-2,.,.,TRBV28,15,CASSPRQENTGELFF,TGTGCCAGCAGTCCGAGACAGGAGAACACCGGGGAGCTGTTTTTT
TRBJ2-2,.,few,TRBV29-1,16,CSVAGAGFGSSGELFF,TGCAGCGTTGCGGGTGCAGGGTTCGGGTCTTCCGGGGAGCTGTTTTTT
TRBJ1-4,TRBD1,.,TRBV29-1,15,CSVEDAPGGSEKLFF,TGCAGCGTTGAAGATGCGCCAGGGGGAAGTGAAAAACTGTTTTTT
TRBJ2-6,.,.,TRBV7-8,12,CATYSGANVLTF,TGTGCCACTTACTCTGGGGCCAACGTCCTGACTTTC
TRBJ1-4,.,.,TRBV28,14,CASSLNPAAMKLFF,TGTGCCAGCAGTTTAAATCCGGCGGCAATGAAACTGTTTTTT
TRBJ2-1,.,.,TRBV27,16,CASSLSGQPLGNEQFF,TGTGCCAGCAGTTTATCCGGTCAACCGCTCGGGAATGAGCAGTTCTTC
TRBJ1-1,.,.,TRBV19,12,CASSIIGSQAFF,TGTGCCAGTAGTATAATAGGGTCCCAAGCTTTCTTT
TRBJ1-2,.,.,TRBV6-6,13,CASSYTQGHGYTF,TGTGCCAGCAGTTACACACAAGGGCATGGCTACACCTTC
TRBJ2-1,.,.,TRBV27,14,CASSHTGIHNEQFF,TGTGCCAGCAGTCACACCGGGATTCACAATGAGCAGTTCTTC
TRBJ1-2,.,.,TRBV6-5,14,CASSYGQGNYGYTF,TGTGCCAGCAGTTACGGTCAGGGAAACTATGGCTACACCTTC
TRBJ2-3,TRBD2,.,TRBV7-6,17,CASSRLAGGFSTDTQYF,TGTGCCAGCAGCCGCCTCGCGGGGGGCTTTAGCACAGATACGCAGTATTTT
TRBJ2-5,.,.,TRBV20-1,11,CSARDNYFFHF,TGCAGTGCTAGAGATAACTACTTTTTCCACTTC
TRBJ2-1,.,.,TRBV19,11,CASTLGNEQFF,TGTGCCAGCACACTAGGGAATGAGCAGTTCTTC
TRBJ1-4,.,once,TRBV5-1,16,CASSLTVGSTNEKLFF,TGCGCCAGCAGCTTAACAGTAGGGTCAACTAATGAAAAACTGTTTTTT
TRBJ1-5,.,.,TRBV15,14,CATRNRNSNQPQHF,TGTGCCACCAGAAACAGAAATAGCAATCAGCCCCAGCATTTT
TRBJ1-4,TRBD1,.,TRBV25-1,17,CASSELGGASETEKLFF,TGTGCCAGCAGTGAACTAGGGGGCGCGTCCGAAACAGAAAAACTGTTTTTT
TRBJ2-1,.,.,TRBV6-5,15,CASSYHDSSYNEQFF,TGTGCCAGCAGTTACCACGACAGCTCCTACAATGAGCAGTTCTTC
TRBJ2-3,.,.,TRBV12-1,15,CASSSGTPGRDTQYF,TGTGCCAGCAGCAGTGGGACTCCTGGGCGAGATACGCAGTATTTT
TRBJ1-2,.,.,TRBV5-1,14,CASSQNTDFYGYTF,TGCGCCAGCAGCCAAAATACAGATTTCTATGGCTACACCTTC
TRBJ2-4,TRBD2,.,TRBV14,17,CASSQSGGVLAKNIQYF,TGTGCCAGCAGCCAAAGCGGGGGAGTCCTAGCCAAAAACATTCAGTACTTC
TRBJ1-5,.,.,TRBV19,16,CASSMFSLYSNQPQHF,TGTGCCAGTAGTATGTTTTCACTTTATAGCAATCAGCCCCAGCATTTT
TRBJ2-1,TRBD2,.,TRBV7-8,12,CAAGGPYNEQFF,TGTGCCGCGGGAGGGCCCTACAATGAGCAGTTCTTC
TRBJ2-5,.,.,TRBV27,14,CASSSGGIGETQYF,TGTGCCAGCAGTTCCGGGGGAATTGGAGAGACCCAGTACTTC
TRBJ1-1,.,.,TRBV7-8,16,CASSLGFLGEEAEAFF,TGTGCCAGCAGCTTAGGTTTTCTGGGGGAGGAGGCTGAAGCTTTCTTT
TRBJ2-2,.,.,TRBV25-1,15,CASSEYTDNTGELFF,TGTGCCAGCAGTGAATATACAGATAACACCGGGGAGCTGTTTTTT
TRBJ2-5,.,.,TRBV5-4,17,CASSQGVRGGILETQYF,TGTGCCAGCAGCCAGGGGGTTCGGGGGGGCATTCTGGAGACCCAGTACTTC
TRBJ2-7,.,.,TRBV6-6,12,CASGPSIYEQYF,TGTGCCAGCGGCCCTAGCATTTACGAGCAGTACTTC